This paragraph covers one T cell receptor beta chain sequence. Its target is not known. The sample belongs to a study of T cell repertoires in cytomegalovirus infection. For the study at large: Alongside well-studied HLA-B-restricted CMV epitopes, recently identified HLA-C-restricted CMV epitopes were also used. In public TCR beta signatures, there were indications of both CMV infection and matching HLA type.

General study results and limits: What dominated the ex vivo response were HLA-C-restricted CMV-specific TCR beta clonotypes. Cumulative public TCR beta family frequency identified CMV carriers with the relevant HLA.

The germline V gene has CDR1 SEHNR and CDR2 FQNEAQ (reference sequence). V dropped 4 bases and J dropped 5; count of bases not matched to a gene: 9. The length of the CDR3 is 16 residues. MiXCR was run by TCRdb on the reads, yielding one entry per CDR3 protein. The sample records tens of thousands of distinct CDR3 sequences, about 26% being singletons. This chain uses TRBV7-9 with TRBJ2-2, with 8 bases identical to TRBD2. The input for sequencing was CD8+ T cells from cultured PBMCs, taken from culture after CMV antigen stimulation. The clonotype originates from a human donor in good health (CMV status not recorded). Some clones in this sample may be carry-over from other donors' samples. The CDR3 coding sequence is TGTGCCAGCAGCTCGCGCGGGGGGCCTCTTACCGGGGAGCTGTTTTTT. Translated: CASSSRGGPLTGELFF.